The rows below give T cell receptor beta chains drawn from one sample of a study of CD8 T cells in Susac syndrome. TCRdb processed the immunoSEQ multiplex PCR reads anew with MiXCR; each CDR3 protein has one entry. This sample has approximately 190,000 distinct CDR3 sequences, with more than 85% found just once. The sample was CD8+ T cells from PBMCs. These receptor sequences come from a human donor with Susac syndrome. Both conserved end residues are part of each CDR3. Fields, in order: D gene, CDR3 length, V gene, clone size, J gene, CDR3 protein, CDR3 DNA. D genes are given only for firm matches. Some rows have no size entry. The others give once, few or many, or a class for an expanded clone.

d_gene: -; len: 15; v_gene: TRBV7-8; abundance: -; j_gene: TRBJ1-5; CDR3aa: CASSYFAGANQPQHF; CDR3nt: TGTGCCAGCAGCTACTTTGCAGGGGCTAATCAGCCCCAGCATTTT
d_gene: TRBD2; len: 14; v_gene: TRBV27; abundance: -; j_gene: TRBJ2-5; CDR3aa: CASSTSGFQETQYF; CDR3nt: TGTGCCAGCAGCACTAGCGGTTTCCAAGAGACCCAGTACTTC
d_gene: -; len: 14; v_gene: TRBV28; abundance: -; j_gene: TRBJ2-5; CDR3aa: CASSLMGGLETQYF; CDR3nt: TGTGCCAGCAGTTTAATGGGGGGTCTTGAGACCCAGTACTTC
d_gene: -; len: 11; v_gene: TRBV30; abundance: -; j_gene: TRBJ2-7; CDR3aa: CAWSVRREQYF; CDR3nt: TGTGCCTGGAGTGTACGTCGCGAGCAGTACTTC
d_gene: -; len: 14; v_gene: TRBV19; abundance: -; j_gene: TRBJ2-5; CDR3aa: CASSKPGTQETQYF; CDR3nt: TGTGCCAGTAGTAAACCGGGAACCCAAGAGACCCAGTACTTC
d_gene: TRBD1; len: 13; v_gene: TRBV27; abundance: -; j_gene: TRBJ1-5; CDR3aa: CASGQGYNQPQHF; CDR3nt: TGTGCCAGCGGACAGGGCTATAATCAGCCCCAGCATTTT
d_gene: -; len: 17; v_gene: TRBV7-8; abundance: -; j_gene: TRBJ1-5; CDR3aa: CASSGETGLSNNQPQHF; CDR3nt: TGTGCCAGCAGCGGGGAAACAGGGCTCTCGAACAATCAGCCCCAGCATTTT
d_gene: -; len: 16; v_gene: TRBV16; abundance: -; j_gene: TRBJ1-2; CDR3aa: CASSHYGQGINYGYTF; CDR3nt: TGTGCCAGCAGCCATTACGGGCAGGGTATAAACTATGGCTACACCTTC
d_gene: TRBD2; len: 12; v_gene: TRBV2; abundance: -; j_gene: TRBJ2-7; CDR3aa: CASMGGGYEQYF; CDR3nt: TGTGCCAGCATGGGGGGGGGTTACGAGCAGTACTTC
d_gene: TRBD1; len: 14; v_gene: TRBV5-1; abundance: -; j_gene: TRBJ2-5; CDR3aa: CASRQTGGGETQYF; CDR3nt: TGCGCCAGCAGACAAACAGGGGGCGGAGAGACCCAGTACTTC
d_gene: -; len: 14; v_gene: TRBV9; abundance: -; j_gene: TRBJ2-5; CDR3aa: CASSVGMGQETQYF; CDR3nt: TGTGCCAGCAGCGTTGGCATGGGCCAAGAGACCCAGTACTTC
d_gene: TRBD1; len: 15; v_gene: TRBV19; abundance: -; j_gene: TRBJ1-2; CDR3aa: CASSKRDSNIDGYTF; CDR3nt: TGTGCCAGTAGTAAACGGGACAGCAATATCGATGGCTACACCTTC
d_gene: TRBD2; len: 16; v_gene: TRBV3-1; abundance: -; j_gene: TRBJ2-1; CDR3aa: CASSLPGTSGRDEQFF; CDR3nt: TGTGCCAGCAGCTTACCCGGGACTAGCGGGAGAGATGAGCAGTTCTTC
d_gene: -; len: 14; v_gene: TRBV9; abundance: -; j_gene: TRBJ2-7; CDR3aa: CASSVGDGSGEQYF; CDR3nt: TGTGCCAGCAGCGTAGGTGATGGGTCGGGCGAGCAGTACTTC
d_gene: -; len: 15; v_gene: TRBV14; abundance: -; j_gene: TRBJ1-1; CDR3aa: CASSPWGGEGTEAFF; CDR3nt: TGTGCCAGCAGCCCATGGGGAGGGGAAGGGACTGAAGCTTTCTTT
d_gene: -; len: 15; v_gene: TRBV20-1; abundance: -; j_gene: TRBJ2-7; CDR3aa: CSARDLGESTYEQYF; CDR3nt: TGCAGTGCTAGAGATCTGGGGGAATCGACCTACGAGCAGTACTTC
d_gene: TRBD1; len: 12; v_gene: TRBV5-1; abundance: -; j_gene: TRBJ2-7; CDR3aa: CASSRTGDEQYF; CDR3nt: TGCGCCAGCAGCCGGACAGGGGACGAGCAGTACTTC
d_gene: -; len: 12; v_gene: TRBV5-4; abundance: -; j_gene: TRBJ2-1; CDR3aa: CASSSTSGEQFF; CDR3nt: TGTGCCAGCAGCTCCACAAGCGGGGAGCAGTTCTTC
d_gene: TRBD2; len: 15; v_gene: TRBV5-4; abundance: few; j_gene: TRBJ2-1; CDR3aa: CASSLGTSSYNEQFF; CDR3nt: TGTGCCAGCAGCCTCGGGACTAGCTCCTACAATGAGCAGTTCTTC
d_gene: TRBD1; len: 18; v_gene: TRBV2; abundance: -; j_gene: TRBJ1-4; CDR3aa: CASSEMGQGVFFDEKLFF; CDR3nt: TGTGCCAGCAGTGAGATGGGACAGGGGGTGTTTTTCGATGAAAAACTGTTTTTT
d_gene: TRBD1; len: 14; v_gene: TRBV5-1; abundance: few; j_gene: TRBJ2-7; CDR3aa: CASSPDRSSYEQYF; CDR3nt: TGTGCCAGCAGCCCGGACAGGAGCTCCTACGAGCAGTACTTC
d_gene: -; len: 16; v_gene: TRBV7-3; abundance: -; j_gene: TRBJ2-3; CDR3aa: CASSLTGVWGTDTQYF; CDR3nt: TGTGCCAGCAGCTTAACTGGGGTGTGGGGCACAGATACGCAGTATTTT
d_gene: TRBD1; len: 15; v_gene: TRBV7-9; abundance: -; j_gene: TRBJ1-1; CDR3aa: CASRRAQGLNTEAFF; CDR3nt: TGTGCCAGCAGAAGGGCACAGGGGTTGAACACTGAAGCTTTCTTT
d_gene: -; len: 14; v_gene: TRBV11-2; abundance: -; j_gene: TRBJ2-7; CDR3aa: CASSAPLLGHEQYF; CDR3nt: TGTGCCAGCAGCGCTCCCCTGCTGGGGCACGAGCAGTACTTC
d_gene: -; len: 13; v_gene: TRBV2; abundance: once; j_gene: TRBJ2-1; CDR3aa: CASSVTRGDEQFF; CDR3nt: TGTGCCAGCAGTGTAACCAGGGGCGATGAGCAGTTCTTC
d_gene: TRBD1; len: 15; v_gene: TRBV30; abundance: -; j_gene: TRBJ2-3; CDR3aa: CAWSPGTGGADTQYF; CDR3nt: TGTGCCTGGAGTCCCGGGACAGGAGGAGCAGATACGCAGTATTTT
d_gene: -; len: 14; v_gene: TRBV5-1; abundance: -; j_gene: TRBJ2-7; CDR3aa: CASSASGSPDEQYF; CDR3nt: TGCGCCAGCAGCGCCTCGGGTTCCCCCGACGAGCAGTACTTC
d_gene: TRBD1; len: 13; v_gene: TRBV6-5; abundance: few; j_gene: TRBJ2-7; CDR3aa: CASSGQGKYEQYF; CDR3nt: TGTGCCAGCAGTGGACAGGGAAAATACGAGCAGTACTTC
d_gene: -; len: 11; v_gene: TRBV30; abundance: -; j_gene: TRBJ2-7; CDR3aa: CAWRQGYEQYF; CDR3nt: TGTGCCTGGAGGCAGGGCTACGAGCAGTACTTC
d_gene: TRBD2; len: 15; v_gene: TRBV7-9; abundance: -; j_gene: TRBJ2-1; CDR3aa: CASSLRSGSASEQFF; CDR3nt: TGTGCCAGCAGCTTACGTAGCGGGAGCGCAAGTGAGCAGTTCTTC
d_gene: -; len: 14; v_gene: TRBV11-2; abundance: once; j_gene: TRBJ1-4; CDR3aa: CASSSPATNEKLFF; CDR3nt: TGTGCCAGCAGCTCCCCAGCAACTAATGAAAAACTGTTTTTT
d_gene: TRBD2; len: 13; v_gene: TRBV20-1; abundance: -; j_gene: TRBJ2-1; CDR3aa: CSARLAGVNEQFF; CDR3nt: TGCAGTGCTAGACTAGCGGGAGTCAATGAGCAGTTCTTC
d_gene: -; len: 15; v_gene: TRBV7-9; abundance: -; j_gene: TRBJ1-2; CDR3aa: CASSLSGKDDYGYTF; CDR3nt: TGTGCCAGCAGCTTGTCGGGGAAAGACGACTATGGCTACACCTTC
d_gene: -; len: 14; v_gene: TRBV7-9; abundance: -; j_gene: TRBJ2-3; CDR3aa: CASSYRQGTDTQYF; CDR3nt: TGTGCCAGCAGCTACCGACAGGGCACAGATACGCAGTATTTT
d_gene: -; len: 13; v_gene: TRBV5-6; abundance: -; j_gene: TRBJ2-7; CDR3aa: CASSLGGGVEQYF; CDR3nt: TGTGCCAGCAGCTTGGGTGGGGGCGTCGAGCAGTACTTC
d_gene: -; len: 14; v_gene: TRBV7-9; abundance: -; j_gene: TRBJ1-1; CDR3aa: CASRGWASDTEAFF; CDR3nt: TGTGCCAGTCGGGGTTGGGCGTCCGACACTGAAGCTTTCTTT
d_gene: -; len: 15; v_gene: TRBV12-3/TRBV12-4; abundance: -; j_gene: TRBJ1-1; CDR3aa: CASSPPDRSNTEAFF; CDR3nt: TGTGCCAGCAGTCCCCCGGACAGATCGAACACTGAAGCTTTCTTT
d_gene: TRBD1; len: 14; v_gene: TRBV20-1; abundance: -; j_gene: TRBJ1-1; CDR3aa: CSAKQGDDRAEAFF; CDR3nt: TGCAGTGCTAAGCAGGGGGATGATCGGGCTGAAGCTTTCTTT
d_gene: TRBD1; len: 14; v_gene: TRBV12-3/TRBV12-4; abundance: -; j_gene: TRBJ2-1; CDR3aa: CASSLTGGRDEQFF; CDR3nt: TGTGCCAGCAGTCTGACAGGGGGCCGGGATGAGCAGTTCTTC
d_gene: -; len: 14; v_gene: TRBV5-1; abundance: -; j_gene: TRBJ2-7; CDR3aa: CASSLFREPHEQYF; CDR3nt: TGCGCCAGCAGCTTGTTCAGAGAGCCCCACGAGCAGTACTTC
d_gene: TRBD2; len: 13; v_gene: TRBV5-6; abundance: -; j_gene: TRBJ2-1; CDR3aa: CASSLSGNIEQFF; CDR3nt: TGTGCCAGCAGCTTGAGCGGGAATATTGAGCAGTTCTTC
d_gene: TRBD1; len: 18; v_gene: TRBV25-1; abundance: -; j_gene: TRBJ2-7; CDR3aa: CASSEWGKTGSYSYEQYF; CDR3nt: TGTGCCAGCAGTGAATGGGGAAAGACAGGGTCCTACTCCTACGAGCAGTACTTC
d_gene: TRBD1; len: 16; v_gene: TRBV20-1; abundance: -; j_gene: TRBJ1-2; CDR3aa: CSARSYPGQGWYGYTF; CDR3nt: TGCAGTGCTAGGTCCTATCCGGGACAGGGTTGGTATGGCTACACCTTC
d_gene: -; len: 14; v_gene: TRBV29-1; abundance: -; j_gene: TRBJ2-1; CDR3aa: CSVEAESSYNEQFF; CDR3nt: TGCAGCGTTGAAGCCGAGAGCTCCTACAATGAGCAGTTCTTC
d_gene: TRBD2; len: 16; v_gene: TRBV20-1; abundance: -; j_gene: TRBJ2-5; CDR3aa: CSARDGLAGRWETQYF; CDR3nt: TGCAGTGCTAGAGATGGGCTAGCGGGACGGTGGGAGACCCAGTACTTC
d_gene: -; len: 17; v_gene: TRBV4-2; abundance: -; j_gene: TRBJ2-2; CDR3aa: CASSQDPAGENTGELFF; CDR3nt: TGTGCCAGCAGCCAAGATCCTGCAGGAGAAAACACCGGGGAGCTGTTTTTT
d_gene: -; len: 12; v_gene: TRBV4-1; abundance: -; j_gene: TRBJ1-5; CDR3aa: CASSHGDQPQHF; CDR3nt: TGCGCCAGCAGCCATGGGGACCAGCCCCAGCATTTT
d_gene: -; len: 13; v_gene: TRBV30; abundance: -; j_gene: TRBJ1-1; CDR3aa: CAWSWTSDTEAFF; CDR3nt: TGTGCCTGGAGTTGGACATCGGACACTGAAGCTTTCTTT
d_gene: -; len: 11; v_gene: TRBV7-4; abundance: -; j_gene: TRBJ1-2; CDR3aa: CASSPPSGYTF; CDR3nt: TGTGCCAGCAGCCCCCCAAGTGGCTACACCTTC
d_gene: TRBD2; len: 18; v_gene: TRBV3-1; abundance: -; j_gene: TRBJ2-5; CDR3aa: CASSQGVAGDFVGETQYF; CDR3nt: TGTGCCAGCAGCCAAGGGGTAGCGGGAGATTTTGTTGGAGAGACCCAGTACTTC
d_gene: -; len: 12; v_gene: TRBV7-6; abundance: -; j_gene: TRBJ2-7; CDR3aa: CASSPQEGEQYF; CDR3nt: TGTGCCAGCAGCCCCCAGGAAGGCGAGCAGTACTTC
d_gene: TRBD2; len: 15; v_gene: TRBV27; abundance: -; j_gene: TRBJ2-4; CDR3aa: CASRTSGGPQNIQYF; CDR3nt: TGTGCCAGCCGAACTAGCGGGGGGCCCCAAAACATTCAGTACTTC
d_gene: TRBD1; len: 15; v_gene: TRBV5-1; abundance: -; j_gene: TRBJ2-7; CDR3aa: CASSPTGTGRYEQYF; CDR3nt: TGCGCCAGCAGCCCAACCGGGACAGGGAGGTACGAGCAGTACTTC
d_gene: -; len: 13; v_gene: TRBV9; abundance: -; j_gene: TRBJ2-2; CDR3aa: CASSSGIGGELFF; CDR3nt: TGTGCCAGCAGCTCCGGAATCGGCGGGGAGCTGTTTTTT
d_gene: -; len: 12; v_gene: TRBV28; abundance: -; j_gene: TRBJ2-7; CDR3aa: CASWSKAYEQYF; CDR3nt: TGTGCCAGCTGGTCCAAGGCCTACGAGCAGTACTTC
d_gene: -; len: 14; v_gene: TRBV13; abundance: -; j_gene: TRBJ2-4; CDR3aa: CASSSRDNKNIQYF; CDR3nt: TGTGCCAGCAGCTCCCGGGACAATAAAAACATTCAGTACTTC
d_gene: -; len: 13; v_gene: TRBV13; abundance: once; j_gene: TRBJ1-1; CDR3aa: CASRETENTEAFF; CDR3nt: TGTGCCAGCAGAGAAACGGAGAACACTGAAGCTTTCTTT
d_gene: TRBD2; len: 15; v_gene: TRBV29-1; abundance: -; j_gene: TRBJ2-7; CDR3aa: CSVEGSSGSGDEQYF; CDR3nt: TGCAGCGTTGAGGGTTCTAGCGGGAGTGGTGACGAGCAGTACTTC
d_gene: TRBD2; len: 16; v_gene: TRBV13; abundance: -; j_gene: TRBJ2-5; CDR3aa: CASSPGLAGGPETQYF; CDR3nt: TGTGCCAGCAGCCCAGGACTAGCGGGGGGTCCGGAGACCCAGTACTTC